This entry describes one T cell receptor beta chain. Its antigen is as yet unknown. Sequencing used immunoSEQ multiplex PCR; TCRdb keeps in-frame clones, though not all of them. The table shows around 200,000 clones, with about three quarters occurring only once. CDR3 length equals 16 residues. V lost 5 bases, J lost 5 bases, and 12 bases stayed unmatched. Germline CDR1 is MNHEY and CDR2 is SMNVEV (reference sequence). The source of the sample is a study of cytotoxic CD8 clonotypes in ibrutinib-treated CLL. About the research overall: Collecting the response samples happened after a median approximately twelve months of treatment, with a range of 6 to 36. Study findings and constraints: Public clonotypes were seen rarely and were contracted or stable on treatment. T-cell clonality at baseline went above that of age-matched healthy donors and rose and fell with circulating CD8+ T-cell counts.

Sequences were derived from PBMCs, sampled after 12 months of ibrutinib treatment. This receptor was identified in a human donor with chronic lymphocytic leukemia. The chain employs TRBV27 and TRBJ2-7, with TRBD1 matching 10 bases. CDR3 protein: CASSLTTGQGFHEQYF. The CDR3 DNA sequence: TGTGCCAGCAGTCTGACAACGGGACAGGGGTTCCACGAGCAGTACTTC.